Shown below are 27 T cell receptor beta chains from a single sample sequenced in a study of T cells in Graves' hyperthyroidism and ophthalmopathy. Template material for amplifying TCR beta CDR3 regions consisted of RNA transcripts. HTBI primers were used for first-round RT-PCR of the TCR CDR3. From the multiplex PCR reads, TCRdb called clonotypes with MiXCR, one entry per CDR3 protein. The sample records about 690,000 distinct CDR3 sequences, roughly a sixth being singletons. The material sequenced was blood. These receptor sequences come from a man aged 45-65 years with Graves' hyperthyroidism.

This clonotype was seen repeatedly, ten times or more. The rearrangement uses TRBV27 and TRBJ1-5; TRBD1 agrees at 7 bases. Germline CDR1 MNHEY, CDR2 SMNVEV (reference sequence). After removal of 5 bases from V and 4 bases from J, the junction contained 8 bases not matched to a gene. The CDR3 spans 15 residues. The CDR3 region has the DNA TGTGCCAGCAGTGCCGGGACAGAAGGTAATCAGCCCCAGCATTTT. It specifies CASSAGTEGNQPQHF.

This clonotype was counted at least ten times. V is TRBV28 and J is TRBJ2-1, with TRBD2 matching over 7 bases. Trimming took 4 bases from V and 5 from J; bases not matched to a gene: 14. Germline CDR1 is MDHEN and CDR2 is SYDVKM. The CDR3 is 17 residues long. CDR3 in amino acids: CASSSGLVRSWNNEQFF. The CDR3 DNA reads TGTGCCAGCAGTTCCGGACTAGTACGGTCCTGGAACAATGAGCAGTTCTTC.

This clonotype was detected only a few times. The chain links TRBV7-9 to TRBJ1-3; D is unclear. Germline V gene data show CDR1 as SEHNR and CDR2 as FQNEAQ (reference sequence). V gave up 5 bases and J gave up 4 bases, with 18 bases separating them. CDR3 length: 16 amino acids. DNA for the CDR3: TGTGCCAGCAGCATTTCCCCCGCCGGTAGCGGAAACACCATATATTTT. It translates to CASSISPAGSGNTIYF.

This clonotype was seen only a few times. The gene calls are TRBV9 and TRBJ2-1; weak D call: TRBD2 (5 bases). CDR3 length equals 15 residues. The germline V gene encodes CDR1 SGDLS and CDR2 YYNGEE. V lost 3 bases, J lost 5 bases, and 15 bases lay in between. The DNA of the CDR3 is TGTGCCAGCAGCGACACAGCGGCACCCCACAATGAGCAGTTCTTC. It is translated as CASSDTAAPHNEQFF.

This clonotype was detected a few times. The J gene is TRBJ2-5, the V gene TRBV6-1, with D unclear. V gave up 5 bases and J gave up 5 bases, with 12 bases separating them. The germline V gene encodes CDR1 MNHNS and CDR2 SASEGT. The CDR3 extends over 13 amino acids. The CDR3 nucleotides read TGTGCCAGCAGTTACCACTATGACGAGACCCAGTACTTC. Translated, it gives CASSYHYDETQYF.

Of note for this clonotype: At one end the junction does not follow the germline gene, possibly because of a read error. The rearrangement links TRBV2 to TRBJ2-1; TRBD2 matches 13 bases. This CDR3 is built from 15 residues. CDR1 and CDR2 (germline): SNHLY, FYNNEI. The CDR3 nucleotides read TGTGCCGGCAGGGGACTAGCGGGATCTTACAATAAGCAGTTCTTC. Translated, it gives CAGRGLAGSYNKQFF.

Ten or more counts support this clonotype. The chain carries TRBV6-5 and TRBJ1-6; D not certain. The CDR3 has 19 residues. V lost 2 bases, J lost 0 bases, and 17 bases lay in between. Germline lookup yields CDR1 MNHEY and CDR2 SVGAGI. The CDR3 sequence: CASSYPQWGRSSYNSPLHF. Written as DNA, the CDR3 is TGTGCCAGCAGTTACCCACAGTGGGGTAGAAGCTCCTATAATTCACCCCTCCACTTT.

The genes are TRBV28 and TRBJ1-2; TRBD1 matches 10 bases. V was clipped by 6 bases and J by 4 bases; unmatched bases: 5. This CDR3 contains 14 residues. Germline CDR1 and CDR2: MDHEN and SYDVKM. Here the CDR3 DNA reads TGTGCCAGCAGACGGGACAGGGGAATCTATGGCTACACCTTC. This sequence encodes CASRRDRGIYGYTF.

This clonotype came up many times. V is TRBV30 and J is TRBJ1-6; tentative D call: TRBD1 (5 bases). The CDR3 runs to 14 residues. Between the trimmed V and J ends, which lost 7 bases and 4 bases, there was a span of 14 bases. Germline CDR1 and CDR2: GTSNPN and SVGIG (reference sequence). The CDR3 here is CASNRGIYNSPLHF. The CDR3 nucleotides are TGTGCCTCAAACCGGGGGATTTATAATTCACCCCTCCACTTT.

This clonotype has ten or more counts. The chain combines TRBV6-2 or TRBV6-3 with TRBJ2-3; no firm D call. V lost 4 bases and J 0 bases, leaving 17 bases between the germline ends. CDR3 length equals 17 residues. Looked up from germline, CDR1 is MNHEY and CDR2 is SVGEGT. The CDR3 here is CASSWLRGPRSTDTQYF. For the CDR3, the DNA is TGTGCCAGCAGTTGGCTTCGAGGACCTCGTAGCACAGATACGCAGTATTTT.

The rearrangement links TRBV27 to TRBJ2-7; D might be TRBD2 (6 bases). Trimming removed 7 bases at V and 4 bases at J, with 14 bases between. Germline loops: CDR1 MNHEY, CDR2 SMNVEV (reference sequence). The CDR3 contains 13 residues. CDR3 in DNA: TGTGCCAGCACATCGGTGGAGGGATACGAGCAGTACTTC. Translating it yields CASTSVEGYEQYF.

This clonotype turned up a few times. The chain recombines TRBV4-1 with TRBJ1-3, with D unclear. Trimming pared 0 bases from V and 0 bases from J, leaving 9 bases between. The germline V gene encodes CDR1 MGHRA and CDR2 YSYEKL. This CDR3 is built from 16 residues. The CDR3: CASSQDHGFSGNTIYF. The CDR3 region has the DNA TGCGCCAGCAGCCAAGACCACGGCTTCTCTGGAAACACCATATATTTT.

This clonotype was observed at least ten times. The chain uses TRBV18 and TRBJ1-1; TRBD1 matches at 9 bases. The CDR3 covers 15 residues. Germline V CDR1 and CDR2: KGHSH, LQKENI. Trimming removed 2 bases from V and 1 base from J; junction bases left unmatched: 2. The DNA for the CDR3 is TGTGCCAGCTCACCAAGGGACAGGGCGAACACTGAAGCTTTCTTT. It specifies CASSPRDRANTEAFF.

The sample holds a few counts of this clonotype. This sequence joins TRBV7-6 and TRBJ1-5, with 12 positions matching TRBD1. Trimming removed 5 bases from V and 4 bases from J; junction bases left unmatched: 6. The CDR3 length is 16 residues. Germline V gene data show CDR1 as SGHVS and CDR2 as FNYEAQ. The CDR3 region has the DNA TGTGCCAGCAGCGTCGGGACAGGGGGCGGTAATCAGCCCCAGCATTTT. It translates to CASSVGTGGGNQPQHF.

This clonotype showed up just once. A much larger clone lies a single base off, so this may be a read error. The gene calls are TRBV9 and TRBJ2-7, with D maybe TRBD1 (6 bases). The germline CDR1 and CDR2 sequences are SGDLS and YYNGEE. This CDR3 contains 17 residues. Trimming cost V 0 bases and J 6 bases, with 22 bases left between them. CDR3 sequence reads: CASSVDPGPQGHCEQYF. Here the CDR3 DNA reads TGTGCCAGCAGCGTAGACCCGGGACCCCAGGGGCACTGCGAGCAGTACTTC.

This clonotype was found many times. The gene calls are TRBV12-3 or TRBV12-4 and TRBJ1-1; 9 bases match TRBD1. J was trimmed by 4 bases and V by 3 bases; bases with no gene match: 6. This CDR3 region has 15 residues. CDR3 protein: CASSFYGQGSTEAFF. The CDR3 nucleotides read TGTGCCAGCAGTTTCTACGGACAGGGGTCCACTGAAGCTTTCTTT.

V is TRBV19 and J is TRBJ1-1; tentative D call: TRBD1 (6 bases). Germline CDR1 and CDR2: LNHDA and SQIVND (reference sequence). Trimming shortened V by 3 bases and J by 5 bases, and 13 bases separated the two germline ends. The CDR3 covers 14 residues. The CDR3: CASSMVSGATEAFF. In nucleotides, the CDR3 is TGTGCCAGTAGTATGGTCTCAGGGGCGACTGAAGCTTTCTTT.

This clonotype was recorded at least ten times. The chain couples TRBV10-2 to TRBJ2-1; TRBD2 agrees at 9 bases. Losses at the gene ends were 0 bases for V and 8 bases for J; bases not matched to a gene: 2. Per the germline V gene, CDR1 is WSHSY and CDR2 is SAAADI. The CDR3 has 14 residues. The DNA of the CDR3 is TGCGCCAGCAGTGAGTCCGGACTAGCGCATGAGCAGTTCTTC. Its translation is CASSESGLAHEQFF.

This clonotype has a handful of counts. The J gene is TRBJ2-6, the V gene TRBV18, with TRBD1 as a possible D gene (6 bases). Trimming cost V 3 bases and J 0 bases, with 12 bases left between them. In germline, CDR1 is KGHSH, CDR2 LQKENI. The CDR3 is 17 residues long. The CDR3 DNA is TGTGCCAGCTCACCGGGAACAGGGATCTCTGGGGCCAACGTCCTGACTTTC. Translating gives CASSPGTGISGANVLTF.

This clonotype was recorded at least ten times. Written as DNA, the CDR3 is TGTGCCAGCAGCGAAAGGGTTTCAGATACGCAGTATTTT. Amino acids: CASSERVSDTQYF. The chain is built from TRBV7-2 and TRBJ2-3; D uncertain. The V end lost 5 bases, the J end lost 4 bases, and 10 bases lay between the germline ends. The CDR3 sequence is 13 residues long. The germline CDR1 and CDR2 sequences are SGHTA and FQGNSA. The full variable domain, its missing parts supplied by reference TRBV7-2 and TRBJ2-3, is GAGVSQSPSNKVTEKGKDVELRCDPISGHTALYWYRQSLGQGLEFLIYFQGNSAPDKSGLPSDRFSAERTGGSVSTLTIQRTQQEDSAVYLCASSERVSDTQYFGPGTRLTVL.

This clonotype was counted at least ten times. The chain has TRBV16 and TRBJ1-2; D unclear. Looked up from germline, CDR1 is KGHSY and CDR2 is FQNENV. The length of the CDR3 is 14 residues. V was cut by 0 bases and J by 7 bases, with 12 bases left in between. The CDR3 bases are TGTGCCAGCAGCCAATCGTTCGAAAGGAGTGGCTACACCTTC. This encodes CASSQSFERSGYTF.

Ten or more counts support this clonotype. This chain links TRBV2 with TRBJ2-1; TRBD2 matches 13 bases. Germline V gene lookup returns CDR1 SNHLY and CDR2 FYNNEI. This CDR3 contains 15 residues. V shed 6 bases, J shed 8 bases, and the junction held 7 bases outside the gene matches. CDR3 protein: CASSPGTSGIYEQFF. In DNA, the CDR3 is TGTGCCAGCAGCCCCGGGACTAGCGGGATCTATGAGCAGTTCTTC.

The chain joins TRBV28 to TRBJ2-7; D might be TRBD1 (6 bases). From germline, CDR1 is MDHEN and CDR2 SYDVKM. Trimming removed 4 bases from V and 1 base from J, with 8 bases in between. The CDR3 has 13 amino acids. This CDR3 is CASSWQGSYEQYF. CDR3 DNA: TGTGCCAGCAGTTGGCAGGGGTCCTACGAGCAGTACTTC.

As for this clonotype: With a much larger clone just one base away, this may be a read error. The CDR3 ends on some other residue instead of the conserved phenylalanine or tryptophan, so this is likely a read error. The chain has TRBV7-3 and TRBJ2-2, with 8 bases identical to TRBD1. V was clipped by 5 bases and J by 6 bases; unmatched bases: 8. The V gene's germline CDR1 is SGHTA and CDR2 FQGTGA. CDR3 length: 15 amino acids. CDR3 protein: CASSGVDRGAGELFL. DNA for the CDR3: TGTGCCAGCAGCGGCGTAGACAGGGGAGCCGGGGAGCTGTTTCTT.

This chain joins TRBV15 and TRBJ2-7; 10 nucleotides align to TRBD2. V was pared by 6 bases and J by 3 bases, with 8 bases of the junction left unmatched. The CDR3 consists of 15 residues. Germline CDR1 and CDR2: LNHNV and YYDKDF (reference sequence). CDR3 residues: CATSPGASGSYEQYF. DNA of the CDR3: TGTGCCACCAGTCCCGGGGCTAGCGGGAGCTACGAGCAGTACTTC.

At least ten counts were recorded for this clonotype. This chain joins TRBV28 and TRBJ2-3; D is uncertain. Germline V gene data show CDR1 as MDHEN and CDR2 as SYDVKM. Trimming shortened V by 2 bases and J by 3 bases, and 12 bases separated the two germline ends. This CDR3 is built from 15 residues. In DNA, the CDR3 is TGTGCCAGCAGTTTACGCGACCGCCCGACAGATACGCAGTATTTT. This sequence encodes CASSLRDRPTDTQYF.

This clonotype was counted many times. J is TRBJ2-3 and V is TRBV6-1; 10 bases match TRBD2. The CDR3 runs to 16 residues. Germline V gives CDR1 MNHNS, CDR2 SASEGT. V gave up 5 bases and J gave up 2 bases; unmatched junction bases: 7. In DNA form, the CDR3 reads TGTGCCAGCAGTTCGACTAGCGGGTCCTACACAGATACGCAGTATTTT. This sequence encodes CASSSTSGSYTDTQYF.